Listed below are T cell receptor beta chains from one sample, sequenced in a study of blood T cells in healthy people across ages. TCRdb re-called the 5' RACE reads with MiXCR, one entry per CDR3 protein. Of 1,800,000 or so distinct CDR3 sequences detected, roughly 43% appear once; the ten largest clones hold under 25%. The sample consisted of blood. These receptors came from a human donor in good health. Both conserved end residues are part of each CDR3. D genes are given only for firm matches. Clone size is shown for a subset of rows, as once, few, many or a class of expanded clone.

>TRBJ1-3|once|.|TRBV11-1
CASSVTIFGNTIYF
TGTGCCAGCAGCGTGACGATATTCGGAAACACCATATATTTT
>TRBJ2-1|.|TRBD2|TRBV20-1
CSARSTGLVPYNEQFF
TGCAGTGCTAGATCTACGGGACTAGTCCCCTACAATGAGCAGTTCTTC
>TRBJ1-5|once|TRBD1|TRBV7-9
CASSSGTALYQPQHF
TGTGCCAGCAGTTCCGGGACAGCACTCTATCAGCCCCAGCATTTT
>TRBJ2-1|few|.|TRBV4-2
CASSPNRQHNNEQFF
TGTGCCAGCAGCCCAAATCGACAGCACAACAATGAGCAGTTCTTC
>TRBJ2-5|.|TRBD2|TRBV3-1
CASLPGGSGGGGAQETQYF
TGTGCCAGCCTCCCCGGAGGTAGCGGGGGGGGAGGGGCTCAAGAGACCCAGTACTTC
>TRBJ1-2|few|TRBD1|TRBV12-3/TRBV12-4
CASRLHRGGGYTF
TGTGCCAGCAGGTTGCACAGGGGAGGTGGCTACACCTTC
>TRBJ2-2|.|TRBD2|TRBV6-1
CASRTSGGALNTGELFF
TGTGCCAGCAGGACTAGCGGGGGGGCATTGAACACCGGGGAGCTGTTTTTT
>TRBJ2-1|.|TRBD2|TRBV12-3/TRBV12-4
CVSSLALAGTEQFF
TGTGTCAGCAGTTTAGCGCTAGCGGGGACTGAGCAGTTCTTC
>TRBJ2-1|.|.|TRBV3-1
CASSQALPWNEQFF
TGTGCCAGCAGCCAGGCCCTGCCATGGAATGAGCAGTTCTTC
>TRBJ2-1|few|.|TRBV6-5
CASSYQGPYNEQFF
TGTGCCAGCAGTTACCAGGGTCCCTACAATGAGCAGTTCTTC
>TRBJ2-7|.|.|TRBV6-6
CASSYGKGRRSHEQYF
TGTGCCAGCAGTTACGGGAAGGGACGGCGGTCCCACGAGCAGTACTTC
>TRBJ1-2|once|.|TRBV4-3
CASSQESHGYTF
TGCGCCAGCAGCCAAGAGTCTCATGGCTACACCTTC
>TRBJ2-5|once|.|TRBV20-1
CSARAGTSISETQYF
TGCAGTGCTAGGGCGGGAACTAGCATCTCGGAGACCCAGTACTTC
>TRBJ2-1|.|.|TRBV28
CASSVGYAYNEQFF
TGTGCCAGCAGTGTGGGGTACGCGTACAATGAGCAGTTCTTC
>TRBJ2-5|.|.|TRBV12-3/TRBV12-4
CASRTTVQETQYF
TGTGCCAGCAGGACGACAGTTCAAGAGACCCAGTACTTC
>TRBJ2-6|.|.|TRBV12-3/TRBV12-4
CASSLALSRSGANVLTF
TGTGCCAGCAGTTTAGCGTTATCTCGGTCTGGGGCCAACGTCCTGACTTTC
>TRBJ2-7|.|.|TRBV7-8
CASSQQLDFYEQYF
TGTGCCAGCAGCCAACAACTAGACTTCTACGAGCAGTACTTC
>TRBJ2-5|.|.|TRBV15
CATSRVWGARETQYF
TGTGCCACCAGCAGAGTATGGGGGGCCCGGGAGACCCAGTACTTC
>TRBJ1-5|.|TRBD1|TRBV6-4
CASSESPPDRGNQPQHF
TGTGCCAGCAGTGAGAGCCCCCCGGACAGGGGAAATCAGCCCCAGCATTTT
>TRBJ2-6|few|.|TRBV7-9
CASSLGVPRFSGANVLTF
TGTGCCAGCAGCTTAGGAGTCCCCCGATTCTCTGGGGCCAACGTCCTGACTTTC
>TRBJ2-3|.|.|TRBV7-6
CASSLGGAFTDTQYF
TGTGCCAGCAGCTTAGGGGGGGCCTTTACAGATACGCAGTATTTT
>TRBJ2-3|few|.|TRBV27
CASSFDDPSTDTQYF
TGTGCCAGCAGTTTTGACGATCCCAGCACAGATACGCAGTATTTT
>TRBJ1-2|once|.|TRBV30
CAWSAPGKGDYGYTF
TGTGCCTGGAGTGCCCCAGGGAAGGGGGATTATGGCTACACCTTC
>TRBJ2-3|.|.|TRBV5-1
CASSWVGRADTQYF
TGCGCCAGCAGCTGGGTGGGTAGAGCAGATACGCAGTATTTT
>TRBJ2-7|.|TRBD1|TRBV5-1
CAGSLDGQGPSYEQYF
TGCGCCGGCAGCTTGGACGGACAGGGGCCCTCCTACGAGCAGTACTTC
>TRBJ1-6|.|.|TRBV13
CASRSNGNNSPLHF
TGTGCCAGCAGGTCCAATGGGAATAATTCACCCCTCCACTTT
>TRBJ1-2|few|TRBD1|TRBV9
CASSAPRDRVYINYGYTF
TGTGCCAGCAGCGCTCCCCGGGACAGGGTATATATCAACTATGGCTACACCTTC
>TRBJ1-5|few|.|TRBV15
CATSSPGWDHSNQPQHF
TGTGCCACCAGCAGTCCAGGGTGGGACCATAGCAATCAGCCCCAGCATTTT
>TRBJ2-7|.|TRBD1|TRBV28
CASSLGTGPPYEQYF
TGTGCCAGCAGTTTAGGGACAGGGCCCCCCTACGAGCAGTACTTC
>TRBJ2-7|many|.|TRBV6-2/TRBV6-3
CASSYLARNEQYF
TGTGCCAGCAGTTACTTAGCGAGGAACGAGCAGTACTTC
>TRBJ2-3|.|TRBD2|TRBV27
CASSFKGRGGEQTPDTQYF
TGTGCCAGCAGTTTTAAGGGGCGGGGGGGTGAACAAACTCCAGATACGCAGTATTTT
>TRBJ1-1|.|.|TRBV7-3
CASSSLGGADTEAFF
TGTGCCAGCAGCTCGCTGGGGGGGGCGGACACTGAAGCTTTCTTT
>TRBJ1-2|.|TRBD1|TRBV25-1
CAKPDRAGRRRRRYTF
TGTGCCAAGCCGGACAGGGCCGGGCGAAGACGCCGCCGCTACACCTTC
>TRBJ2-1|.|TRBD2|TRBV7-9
CASREGTSGQYNEQFF
TGTGCCAGCAGGGAGGGGACTAGCGGGCAATACAATGAGCAGTTCTTC
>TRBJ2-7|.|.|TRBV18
CASSPAEGFLTYEQYF
TGTGCCAGCTCACCCGCGGAGGGGTTTCTGACCTACGAGCAGTACTTC
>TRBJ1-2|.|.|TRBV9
CASSSGKDRFGYTF
TGTGCCAGCAGCTCCGGGAAAGACAGGTTCGGCTACACCTTC
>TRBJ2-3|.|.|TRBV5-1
CASSFSAGRGTDTQYF
TGCGCCAGCAGCTTCTCGGCGGGTCGGGGCACAGATACGCAGTATTTT